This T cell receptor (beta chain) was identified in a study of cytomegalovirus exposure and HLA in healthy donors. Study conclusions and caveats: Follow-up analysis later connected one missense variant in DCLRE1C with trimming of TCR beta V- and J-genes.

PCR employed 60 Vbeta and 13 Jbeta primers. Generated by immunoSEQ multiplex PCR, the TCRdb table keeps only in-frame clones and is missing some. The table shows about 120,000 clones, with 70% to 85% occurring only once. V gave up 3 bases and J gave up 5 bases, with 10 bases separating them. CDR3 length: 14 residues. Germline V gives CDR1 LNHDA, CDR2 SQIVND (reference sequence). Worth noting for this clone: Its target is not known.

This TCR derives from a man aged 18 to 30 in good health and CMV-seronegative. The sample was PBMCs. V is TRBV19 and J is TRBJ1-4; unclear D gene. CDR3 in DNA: TGTGCCAGTAGTATTATGGGAGGAAATGAAAAACTGTTTTTT. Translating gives CASSIMGGNEKLFF.